This T cell receptor beta chain is from a study of T cell responses to AZD1222 COVID-19 vaccine. The V and J ends lost 3 bases and 6 bases, in that order; junction bases with no gene match: 8. Germline-derived CDR1 and CDR2 are MDHEN and SYDVKM. The CDR3 runs to 16 residues. Comment on this clone: Its antigen remains unknown.

Study observations and caveats: It should be noted that donors were predominantly white British and more often female, and clonal diversity was possibly underestimated. Baseline serostatus was positive in only six AZD1222 recipients.

Assay used: immunoSEQ multiplex PCR; TCRdb lists only in-frame clones, some missing. This sample has approximately 110,000 clones, with 87% found just once. Timing groups of about 4 and about 12 weeks for second doses were pooled. The clonotype was recovered from an adult who received the AZD1222 COVID-19 vaccine. The chain uses TRBV28 and TRBJ1-4; 9 bases map to TRBD1. Source: peripheral blood, taken 28 days after the second AZD1222 dose. The CDR3 nucleotides are TGTGCCAGCAGTTTCAACAGGGGGCGCGGGGATGAAAAACTGTTTTTT. This gives the protein CASSFNRGRGDEKLFF.